In its sample, the clone carrying this T cell receptor beta chain was seen a few times. The antigen remains unidentified. This record belongs to a study of T cell responses to AZD1222 COVID-19 vaccine. General study findings and limits: The study found vaccine-associated CD4 TCRs spanning spike, dominant at 160-218 and 743-854. Nearly half of the spike-specific TCRs reportedly recognize variant regions that carry no mutations. Sampling captured repertoires only after the peak T cell response. An increase in Spike-specific TCR breadth and depth was observed after two AZD1222 doses.

The V and J ends lost 6 bases and 2 bases respectively, with 16 bases between them. CDR3 length: 15 residues. Germline V lookup: CDR1 KGHSH, CDR2 LQKENI. Repertoires were generated with immunoSEQ multiplex PCR, while TCRdb's copy carries only in-frame clones and drops some. Of roughly 100,000 clones listed, 90% to 95% are singletons. This chain connects TRBV18 to TRBJ1-1; D ambiguous. The origin of this receptor is an adult in good health. The sample here was peripheral blood, taken on day 0 of AZD1222 vaccination. In DNA form, the CDR3 reads TGTGCCAGCTCCGACATGGGTAGCTATAACACTGAAGCTTTCTTT. Translation: CASSDMGSYNTEAFF.